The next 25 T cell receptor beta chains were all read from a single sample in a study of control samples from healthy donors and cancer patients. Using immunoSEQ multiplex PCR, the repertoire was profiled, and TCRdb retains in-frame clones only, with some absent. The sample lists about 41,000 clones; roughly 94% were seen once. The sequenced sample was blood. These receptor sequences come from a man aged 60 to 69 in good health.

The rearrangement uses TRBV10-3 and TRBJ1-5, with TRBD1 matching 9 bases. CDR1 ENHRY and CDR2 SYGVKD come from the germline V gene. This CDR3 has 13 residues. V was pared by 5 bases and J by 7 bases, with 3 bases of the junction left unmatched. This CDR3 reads CAISTGQGQPQHF. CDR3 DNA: TGTGCCATCAGTACGGGACAGGGACAGCCCCAGCATTTT.

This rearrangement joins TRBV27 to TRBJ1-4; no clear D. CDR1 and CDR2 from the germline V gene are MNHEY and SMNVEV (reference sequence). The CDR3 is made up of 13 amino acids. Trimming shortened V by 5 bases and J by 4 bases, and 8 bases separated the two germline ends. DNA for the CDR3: TGTGCCAGCAGTGACCAGATTAATGAAAAACTGTTTTTT. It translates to CASSDQINEKLFF.

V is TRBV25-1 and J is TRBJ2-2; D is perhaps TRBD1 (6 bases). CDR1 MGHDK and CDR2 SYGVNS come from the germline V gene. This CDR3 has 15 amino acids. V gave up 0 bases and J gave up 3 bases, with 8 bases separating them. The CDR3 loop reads CASSEYRGDTGELFF. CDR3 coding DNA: TGTGCCAGCAGTGAATACAGGGGAGACACCGGGGAGCTGTTTTTT.

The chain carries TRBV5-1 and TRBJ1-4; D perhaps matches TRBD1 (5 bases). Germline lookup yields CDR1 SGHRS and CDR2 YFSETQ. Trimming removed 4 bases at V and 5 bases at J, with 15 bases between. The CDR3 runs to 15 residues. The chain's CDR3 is CASSPLGTVNEKLFF. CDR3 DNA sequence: TGCGCCAGCAGCCCATTAGGGACCGTAAATGAAAAACTGTTTTTT.

CDR3 protein: CASSLEGYGLAGKNEQFF. CDR3 in DNA: TGTGCCAGCAGCTTAGAGGGATATGGACTAGCGGGAAAAAATGAGCAGTTCTTC. J is TRBJ2-1 and V is TRBV11-3, with TRBD2 matching 12 bases. The CDR3 has 18 amino acids. The V and J ends lost 0 bases and 7 bases, in that order; junction bases with no gene match: 10. CDR1 and CDR2 from the germline V gene are SGHNT and YENEEA.

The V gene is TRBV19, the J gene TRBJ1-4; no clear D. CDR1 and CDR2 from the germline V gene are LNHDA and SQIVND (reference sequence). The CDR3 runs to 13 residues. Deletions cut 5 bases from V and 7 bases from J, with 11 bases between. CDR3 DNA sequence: TGTGCCAGTAGTCTTGGACGACTTGAAAAACTGTTTTTT. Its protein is CASSLGRLEKLFF.

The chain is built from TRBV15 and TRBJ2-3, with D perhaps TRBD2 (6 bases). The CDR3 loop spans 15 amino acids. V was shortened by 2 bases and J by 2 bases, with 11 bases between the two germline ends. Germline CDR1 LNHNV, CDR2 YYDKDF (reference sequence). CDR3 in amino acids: CATSRSRGDTDTQYF. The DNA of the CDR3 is TGTGCCACCAGCAGATCGCGGGGAGACACAGATACGCAGTATTTT.

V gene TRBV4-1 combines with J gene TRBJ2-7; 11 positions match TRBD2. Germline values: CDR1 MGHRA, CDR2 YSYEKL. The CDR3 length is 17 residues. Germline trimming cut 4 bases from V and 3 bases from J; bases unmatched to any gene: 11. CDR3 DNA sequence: TGCGCCAGCAGCCCTCAGAGCCCGGGGACTAGCGGCTACGAGCAGTACTTC. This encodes CASSPQSPGTSGYEQYF.

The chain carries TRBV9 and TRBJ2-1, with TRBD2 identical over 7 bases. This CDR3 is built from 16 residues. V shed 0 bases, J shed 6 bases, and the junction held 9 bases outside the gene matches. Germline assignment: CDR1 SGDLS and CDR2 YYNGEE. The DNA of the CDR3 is TGTGCCAGCAGCGTAGGTGCGAAACTAGCGACCAATGAGCAGTTCTTC. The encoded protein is CASSVGAKLATNEQFF.

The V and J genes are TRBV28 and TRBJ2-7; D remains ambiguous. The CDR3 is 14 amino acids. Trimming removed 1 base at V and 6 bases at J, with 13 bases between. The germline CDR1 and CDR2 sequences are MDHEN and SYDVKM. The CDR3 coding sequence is TGTGCCAGCAGTTTATCACACATACCCGGCGAGCAGTACTTC. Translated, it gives CASSLSHIPGEQYF.

CDR3 sequence reads: CATSGTTGGGYEQYF. In DNA form, the CDR3 reads TGTGCCACCAGTGGTACCACAGGGGGCGGATACGAGCAGTACTTC. J is TRBJ2-7 and V is TRBV24-1, with 9 bases matching TRBD1. Germline V gene data show CDR1 as KGHDR and CDR2 as SFDVKD. Trimming took 5 bases from V and 4 from J; bases not matched to a gene: 8. The CDR3 runs to 15 residues.

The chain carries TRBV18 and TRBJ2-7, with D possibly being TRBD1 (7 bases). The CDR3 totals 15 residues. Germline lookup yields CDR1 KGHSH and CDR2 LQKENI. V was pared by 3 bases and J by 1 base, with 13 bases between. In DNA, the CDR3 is TGTGCCAGCTCACCCATCGGGGGACAGTCCTACGAGCAGTACTTC. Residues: CASSPIGGQSYEQYF.

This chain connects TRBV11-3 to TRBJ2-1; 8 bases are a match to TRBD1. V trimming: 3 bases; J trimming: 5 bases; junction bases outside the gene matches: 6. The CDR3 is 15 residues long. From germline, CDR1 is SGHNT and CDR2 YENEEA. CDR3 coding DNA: TGTGCCAGCAGCTTCGGACAGGGAACAAACAATGAGCAGTTCTTC. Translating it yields CASSFGQGTNNEQFF.

The CDR3 nucleotides read TGTGCCTGGAGAAGACTAGCGGGAGGAGGCTACGAGCAGTACTTC. Its protein is CAWRRLAGGGYEQYF. The rearrangement joins TRBV30 to TRBJ2-7; 13 bases agree with TRBD2. Per germline, CDR1 GTSNPN and CDR2 SVGIG (reference sequence). J gave up 3 bases and V 3 bases, and 5 bases lay outside the gene matches. The CDR3 runs 15 residues.

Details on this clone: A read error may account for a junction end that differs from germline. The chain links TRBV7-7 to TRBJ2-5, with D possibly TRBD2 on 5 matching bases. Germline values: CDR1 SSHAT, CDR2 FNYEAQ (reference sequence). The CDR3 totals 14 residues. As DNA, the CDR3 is TGTGCTAGCAGCTTATCGGGGTTTCCAGAGACCCAGTACTTC. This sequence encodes CASSLSGFPETQYF.

CDR3 protein: CASSSGTDSYEQYF. In nucleotides, the CDR3 is TGTGCCAGCAGCTCCGGGACAGACTCCTACGAGCAGTACTTC. This chain links TRBV3-1 (or the pseudogene TRBV3-2) with TRBJ2-7; 7 bases agree with TRBD1. The CDR3 has 14 amino acids. Germline CDR1 and CDR2: LGHDT and YNNKEL (reference sequence). After removal of 5 bases from V and 0 bases from J, the junction contained 4 bases not matched to a gene.

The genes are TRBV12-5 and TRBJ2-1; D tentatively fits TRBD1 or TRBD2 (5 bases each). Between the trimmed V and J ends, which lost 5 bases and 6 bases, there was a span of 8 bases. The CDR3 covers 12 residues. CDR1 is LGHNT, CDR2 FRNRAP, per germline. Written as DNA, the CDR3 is TGTGCTAGTGGTCTGAGGGGCAATGAGCAGTTCTTC. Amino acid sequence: CASGLRGNEQFF.

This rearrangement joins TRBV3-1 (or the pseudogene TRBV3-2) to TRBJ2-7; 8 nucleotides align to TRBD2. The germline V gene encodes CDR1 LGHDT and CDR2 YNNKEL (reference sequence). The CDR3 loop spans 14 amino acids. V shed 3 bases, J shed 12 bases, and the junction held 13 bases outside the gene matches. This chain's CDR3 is CASSQTTSAPMPYF. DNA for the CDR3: TGTGCCAGCAGCCAGACGACTAGCGCCCCTATGCCGTACTTC.

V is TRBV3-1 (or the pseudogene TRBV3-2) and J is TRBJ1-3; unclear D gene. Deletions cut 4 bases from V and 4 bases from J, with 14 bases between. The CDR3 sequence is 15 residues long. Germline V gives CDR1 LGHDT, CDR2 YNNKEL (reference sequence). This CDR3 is CASSLFSTIGNTIYF. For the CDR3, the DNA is TGTGCCAGCAGCCTGTTTTCAACGATCGGAAACACCATATATTTT.

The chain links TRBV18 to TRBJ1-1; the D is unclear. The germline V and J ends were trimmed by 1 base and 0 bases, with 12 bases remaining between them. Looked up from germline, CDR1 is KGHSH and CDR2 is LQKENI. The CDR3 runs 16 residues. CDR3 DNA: TGTGCCAGCTCACCACTTAGCGCGAGCGTGAACACTGAAGCTTTCTTT. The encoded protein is CASSPLSASVNTEAFF.

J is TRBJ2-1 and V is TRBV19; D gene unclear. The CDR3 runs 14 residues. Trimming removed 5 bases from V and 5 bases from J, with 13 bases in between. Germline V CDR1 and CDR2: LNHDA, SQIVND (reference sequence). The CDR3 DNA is TGTGCCAGTAGTGTTAGGGAATGGAACAATGAGCAGTTCTTC. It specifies CASSVREWNNEQFF.

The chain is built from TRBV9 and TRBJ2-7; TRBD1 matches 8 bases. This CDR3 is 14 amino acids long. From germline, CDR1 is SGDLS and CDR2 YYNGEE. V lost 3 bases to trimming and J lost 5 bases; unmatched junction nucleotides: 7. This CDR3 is CASSAGQGGDEQYF. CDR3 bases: TGTGCCAGCAGCGCCGGACAGGGCGGCGACGAGCAGTACTTC.

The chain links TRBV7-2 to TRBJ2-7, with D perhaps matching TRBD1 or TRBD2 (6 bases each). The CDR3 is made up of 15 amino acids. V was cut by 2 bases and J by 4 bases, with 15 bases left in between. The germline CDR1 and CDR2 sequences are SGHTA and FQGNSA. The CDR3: CASSLRGQGIYEQYF. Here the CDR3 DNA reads TGTGCCAGCAGCTTACGGGGGCAGGGGATATACGAGCAGTACTTC.

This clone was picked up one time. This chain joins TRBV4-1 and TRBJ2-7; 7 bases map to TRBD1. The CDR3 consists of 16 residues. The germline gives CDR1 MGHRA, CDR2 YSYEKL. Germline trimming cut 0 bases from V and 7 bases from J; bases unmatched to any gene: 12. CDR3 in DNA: TGCGCCAGCAGCCAAGAAGGGGGACAGAGTTCTCGAGAGCAGTACTTC. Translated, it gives CASSQEGGQSSREQYF.

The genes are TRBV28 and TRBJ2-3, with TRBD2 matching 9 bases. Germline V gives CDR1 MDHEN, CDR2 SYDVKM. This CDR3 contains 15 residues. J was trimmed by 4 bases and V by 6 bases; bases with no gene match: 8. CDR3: CASSSNAGGPDTQYF. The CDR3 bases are TGTGCCAGCAGCTCGAACGCGGGAGGGCCAGATACGCAGTATTTT.